The 16 T cell receptor beta chains reported below all come from one sample, sequenced in a study of molecular identifiers for immune sequencing clone quantification. A single record per CDR3 protein comes from TCRdb applying MiXCR to the PCR reads. Of about half a million distinct CDR3 sequences listed, around 23% are singletons. The sequenced sample consisted of naive CD8+ T cells from blood, with Jurkat cell RNA spiked in. Subset defined: FACS-sorted CD8+CD4-CCR7+CD45RA+ naive T cells. These receptors came from a human donor in good health. Some libraries in this study had Jurkat cell RNA spiked in.

As concerns this clonotype: A much larger clone differs from this one at a single base, so this may be a read error. The CDR3 bases are TGTGCCAGCGGTTACCCCGGGACAGCAGATACGCAGTATTTT. This translates into CASGYPGTADTQYF. The chain employs TRBV6-6 and TRBJ2-3; 7 bases map to TRBD1. The germline gives CDR1 MNHNY, CDR2 SVGAGI (reference sequence). CDR3 length equals 14 residues.

This clonotype has at least ten counts. This chain uses TRBV7-2 with TRBJ2-3; 9 bases map to TRBD2. This CDR3 spans 12 amino acids. V dropped 4 bases and J dropped 10; count of bases not matched to a gene: 3. Per the germline V gene, CDR1 is SGHTA and CDR2 is FQGNSA. The CDR3 spells CASSSSGVAQYF. The CDR3 region has the DNA TGTGCCAGCAGCTCTAGCGGGGTAGCGCAGTATTTT.

This clonotype appeared many times. The V and J genes are TRBV5-6 and TRBJ2-4; D gene unclear. In germline, CDR1 is SGHDT, CDR2 YYEEEE. The V end was cut by 6 bases, the J end by 5 bases, with 15 bases between. The CDR3 runs 14 residues. CDR3 amino acids: CASTGLTHQNIQYF. In DNA, the CDR3 is TGTGCCAGCACCGGGCTAACCCACCAAAACATTCAGTACTTC.

This clonotype has only a few counts. The chain is built from TRBV12-3 or TRBV12-4 and TRBJ1-2; 7 bases agree with TRBD1. Trimming cost V 5 bases and J 2 bases; bases outside gene matches: 8. This CDR3 region has 15 residues. The CDR3 reads CASSPTTGANYGYTF. CDR3 in DNA: TGTGCCAGCAGTCCCACCACAGGGGCAAACTATGGCTACACCTTC.

The gene calls are TRBV6-5 and TRBJ1-1, with 7 bases fitting TRBD1. The CDR3 totals 15 residues. Germline V gene data show CDR1 as MNHEY and CDR2 as SVGAGI. V shed 6 bases and J 3 bases; nucleotides not matched to a gene: 10. CDR3 region: CASSSARQGDTEAFF. The CDR3 region has the DNA TGTGCCAGCAGCTCCGCGCGACAGGGCGACACTGAAGCTTTCTTT.

The table lists this clonotype with many counts. The gene calls are TRBV29-1 and TRBJ2-1; 9 nucleotides match TRBD2. The J segment lost 7 bases and the V segment lost 6 bases, leaving 10 bases of the junction unmatched. The V gene's germline CDR1 is SQVTM and CDR2 ANQGSEA. The CDR3 is 14 residues long. In nucleotides, the CDR3 is TGCAGCGTGGACGGAGCGGGGGGCAAAAATGAGCAGTTCTTC. Its protein product is CSVDGAGGKNEQFF.

V usage is TRBV4-1 and J usage is TRBJ1-1, with unresolved D. The V end was cut by 0 bases, the J end by 10 bases, with 12 bases between. CDR1 and CDR2 from the germline V gene are MGHRA and YSYEKL. CDR3 length: 13 amino acids. CDR3 region: CASSQEVNLRAFF. For the CDR3, the DNA is TGCGCCAGCAGCCAAGAAGTCAACCTGAGAGCTTTCTTT.

This sequence joins TRBV27 and TRBJ2-1, with 7 bases that match TRBD1. V was pared by 3 bases and J by 7 bases, with 3 bases of the junction left unmatched. The CDR3 has 13 residues. From germline, CDR1 is MNHEY and CDR2 SMNVEV (reference sequence). CDR3 sequence: CASSLTGMNEQFF. The CDR3, as DNA: TGTGCCAGCAGTTTGACAGGGATGAATGAGCAGTTCTTC.

This clonotype came up a few times. This chain connects TRBV4-3 to TRBJ2-1; the D gene could be TRBD1 or TRBD2 (5 bases each). The CDR3 is made up of 18 amino acids. The germline V gene has CDR1 LGHNA and CDR2 YSLEER. Trimming pared 1 base from V and 7 bases from J, leaving 23 bases between. The CDR3: CASSQARYAGRGANEQFF. The CDR3 DNA reads TGCGCCAGCAGCCAAGCTCGTTACGCGGGCCGGGGCGCGAATGAGCAGTTCTTC.

There are a few counts of this clonotype. This chain connects TRBV5-5 to TRBJ1-2; TRBD1 might be the D (6 bases). Per germline, CDR1 SGHKS and CDR2 YYEKEE (reference sequence). This CDR3 region has 15 residues. V was cut by 0 bases and J by 3 bases, with 12 bases left in between. The CDR3 region has the DNA TGTGCCAGCAGCTTGGGTATTGGACAGTACTATGGCTACACCTTC. Its protein product is CASSLGIGQYYGYTF.

This clonotype has only a few counts. The CDR3 DNA reads TGTGCTAGTGGGGAACAGGGCAGGAAGACCCAGTACTTC. It specifies CASGEQGRKTQYF. This chain links TRBV12-5 with TRBJ2-5; weak D call: TRBD1 (6 bases). CDR1 and CDR2 (germline): LGHNT, FRNRAP. The CDR3 is 13 residues long. Trimming took off 6 bases at V and 6 bases at J, with 14 bases between the two ends.

This clonotype was found many times. The J gene is TRBJ1-1, the V gene TRBV12-3 or TRBV12-4, with a possible D match to TRBD1 (6 bases). This CDR3 spans 14 amino acids. Deletions cut 1 base from V and 4 bases from J, with 10 bases between. In DNA, the CDR3 is TGTGCCAGCAGTTTAGACCCCAGGGGCACTGAAGCTTTCTTT. It translates to CASSLDPRGTEAFF.

J is TRBJ1-6 and V is TRBV27; TRBD1 matches 10 bases. The ends lost 3 bases at V and 10 bases at J; junction bases unmatched: 12. The V gene's germline CDR1 is MNHEY and CDR2 SMNVEV (reference sequence). The length of the CDR3 is 17 residues. The CDR3 region has the DNA TGTGCCAGCAGTTTTCTCGACGGGACAGGGGTTAAGTCACCCCTCCACTTT. Protein product: CASSFLDGTGVKSPLHF.

On this clonotype: A much more abundant neighbour one base away suggests this may be a read error. The V gene is TRBV5-1, the J gene TRBJ2-7; TRBD2 might be the D (5 bases). CDR1 SGHRS and CDR2 YFSETQ come from the germline V gene. The V end lost 1 base, the J end lost 5 bases, and 25 bases lay between the germline ends. The CDR3 runs to 18 residues. CDR3 residues: CASSLTGIGAEVPHEQYF. In nucleotides, the CDR3 is TGCGCCAGCAGCTTGACGGGAATCGGAGCCGAAGTCCCCCACGAGCAGTACTTC.

This clonotype occurred many times. V is TRBV5-8 and J is TRBJ2-2, with D possibly TRBD2 on 6 matching bases. The V and J ends lost 1 base and 1 base respectively, with 11 bases between them. The CDR3 length is 16 residues. CDR1 and CDR2 (germline): SGHTS, YDEGEE. The CDR3 DNA reads TGTGCCAGCAGCTTGTATGGGGGGTTGAACACCGGGGAGCTGTTTTTT. Translated, it gives CASSLYGGLNTGELFF.

As for this clonotype: One end of the junction fails to match germline, which may point to a read error. The V call is TRBV4-3, the J call TRBJ1-4, with TRBD1 identical over 7 bases. The CDR3 sequence is 20 residues long. The germline gives CDR1 LGHNA, CDR2 YSLEER. The CDR3 here is CASSQDLGRGFYGTNEKLVF. In DNA, the CDR3 is TGCGCCAGCAGCCAAGATCTTGGCAGGGGGTTCTATGGAACTAATGAAAAACTGGTTTTT.